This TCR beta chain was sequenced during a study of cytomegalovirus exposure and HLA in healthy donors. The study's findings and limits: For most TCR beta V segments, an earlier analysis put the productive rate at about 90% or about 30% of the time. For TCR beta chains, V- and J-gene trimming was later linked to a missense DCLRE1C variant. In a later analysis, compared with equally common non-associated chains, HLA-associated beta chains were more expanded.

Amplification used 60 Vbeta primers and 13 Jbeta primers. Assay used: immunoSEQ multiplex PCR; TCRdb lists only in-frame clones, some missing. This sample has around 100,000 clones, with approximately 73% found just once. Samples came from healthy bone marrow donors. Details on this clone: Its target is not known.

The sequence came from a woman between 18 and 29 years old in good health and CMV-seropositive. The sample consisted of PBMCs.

CDR3 nucleotide sequence: TGTGCCAGCAGTTACGGGTCAGGCTACGAGCAGTACTTC. It yields the protein CASSYGSGYEQYF. The rearrangement joins TRBV6-5 to TRBJ2-7; D remains unclear. Trimming stripped 2 bases from V and 3 bases from J, with 8 bases between. This CDR3 is 13 amino acids long. Germline loops: CDR1 MNHEY, CDR2 SVGAGI.